The 24 T cell receptor beta chains below come from one sample, sequenced in a study of cytomegalovirus exposure and HLA in healthy donors. PCR primers comprised 60 Vbeta and 13 Jbeta primers. Sequenced by immunoSEQ multiplex PCR; TCRdb stores in-frame clones only, minus some. The data show about 170,000 clones, 70% to 90% seen once. Sequenced: PBMCs. Source of these receptors: a man between 25 and 39 years old in good health and CMV-seropositive.

The rearrangement links TRBV25-1 to TRBJ1-4, with D possibly matching TRBD1 (6 bases). This CDR3 is built from 15 residues. CDR1 and CDR2 from the germline V gene are MGHDK and SYGVNS. Deletions cut 3 bases from V and 4 bases from J, with 12 bases between. The CDR3 loop is CASSDPGHGNEKLFF. The CDR3 nucleotides are TGTGCCAGCAGTGACCCGGGACATGGTAATGAAAAACTGTTTTTT.

This chain uses TRBV5-1 with TRBJ1-4; 9 bases agree with TRBD1. Germline V lookup: CDR1 SGHRS, CDR2 YFSETQ. This CDR3 comprises 15 residues. Unmatched junction bases numbered 1, after V lost 0 bases and J lost 4 bases. The CDR3 bases are TGCGCCAGCAGCTTGGGGGGACAGGGTAATGAAAAACTGTTTTTT. As protein: CASSLGGQGNEKLFF.

The rearrangement links TRBV7-9 to TRBJ2-1; no firm D call. Germline CDR1 SEHNR, CDR2 FQNEAQ (reference sequence). The CDR3 consists of 14 residues. Trimming removed 5 bases from V and 4 bases from J, with 12 bases in between. As DNA, the CDR3 is TGTGCCAGCAGCAAAGACTTGTTATACAATGAGCAGTTCTTC. Residues: CASSKDLLYNEQFF.

This sequence joins TRBV7-8 and TRBJ2-2; possibly TRBD1 for D (5 bases). The V and J ends lost 3 bases and 6 bases respectively, with 14 bases between them. CDR1 SGHVS and CDR2 FQNEAQ come from the germline V gene. This CDR3 has 15 amino acids. CDR3 loop: CASSFRQQTSGELFF. The CDR3 region has the DNA TGTGCCAGCAGCTTTAGACAGCAAACCTCCGGGGAGCTGTTTTTT.

The chain employs TRBV4-3 and TRBJ2-7; perhaps TRBD1 as D (5 bases). The ends were cut back, 1 base at V and 4 bases at J, with 14 bases in the middle. CDR1 LGHNA and CDR2 YSLEER come from the germline V gene. The CDR3 runs to 15 residues. In DNA, the CDR3 is TGCGCCAGCAGCCAAGTATCCAGGGCTGGGTACGAGCAGTACTTC. As protein: CASSQVSRAGYEQYF.

This chain connects TRBV7-2 to TRBJ2-3; D is possibly TRBD2 (5 bases). From germline, CDR1 is SGHTA and CDR2 FQGNSA. The V end lost 4 bases, the J end lost 4 bases, and 12 bases lay between the germline ends. This CDR3 contains 14 residues. The CDR3 DNA follows: TGTGCCAGCAGCTCGGGAACCGGTTCAGATACGCAGTATTTT. Encoded protein: CASSSGTGSDTQYF.

This clone was observed a single time. The chain is built from TRBV5-6 and TRBJ2-3; tentative D call: TRBD1 (5 bases). CDR3 length: 12 amino acids. The germline V and J ends were trimmed by 0 bases and 7 bases, with 6 bases remaining between them. The germline CDR1 and CDR2 sequences are SGHDT and YYEEEE. The chain's CDR3 is CASSLGQNTQYF. CDR3 bases: TGTGCCAGCAGCTTGGGACAGAATACGCAGTATTTT.

V usage is TRBV18 and J usage is TRBJ1-1, with 7 positions matching TRBD1. The trim removed 2 bases at V and 1 base at J, leaving 10 bases unmatched. In germline, CDR1 is KGHSH, CDR2 LQKENI. The CDR3 loop spans 17 amino acids. This CDR3 is CASSPTPSRQGNTEAFF. CDR3 DNA sequence: TGTGCCAGCTCACCAACCCCCTCGAGACAGGGGAACACTGAAGCTTTCTTT.

This clone was recorded once. V usage is TRBV30 and J usage is TRBJ1-1; TRBD1 aligns across 7 bases. The V segment lost 0 bases and the J segment 5 bases; nucleotides outside the gene matches: 6. From germline, CDR1 is GTSNPN and CDR2 SVGIG (reference sequence). The CDR3 runs to 14 residues. The CDR3: CAWSVGGLGTEAFF. CDR3 bases: TGTGCCTGGAGTGTAGGGGGCCTAGGTACTGAAGCTTTCTTT.

V is TRBV19 and J is TRBJ2-2, with 7 bases identical to TRBD2. The CDR3 length is 15 residues. The junction had 5 bases not matched to a gene; V was cut back by 3 bases and J by 4 bases. Germline V gene sequence: CDR1 LNHDA, CDR2 SQIVND (reference sequence). The CDR3 loop reads CASSIPAGITGELFF. The DNA of the CDR3 is TGTGCCAGTAGTATCCCAGCGGGAATCACCGGGGAGCTGTTTTTT.

The chain uses TRBV11-3 and TRBJ2-1, with D perhaps TRBD1 (5 bases). CDR1 is SGHNT and CDR2 is YENEEA in the germline V gene. The CDR3 totals 16 residues. Between the trimmed V and J ends, which lost 0 bases and 4 bases, there was a span of 13 bases. CDR3 region: CASSLDALPGYNEQFF. CDR3 bases: TGTGCCAGCAGCTTAGATGCGCTCCCAGGGTACAATGAGCAGTTCTTC.

The chain joins TRBV15 to TRBJ1-4, with 10 bases fitting TRBD1. Germline V gene sequence: CDR1 LNHNV, CDR2 YYDKDF (reference sequence). J was trimmed by 6 bases and V by 3 bases; bases with no gene match: 7. The CDR3 has 16 residues. CDR3 sequence (DNA): TGTGCCACCAGCAGGCAGCTGGGACAGGGGTATGAAAAACTGTTTTTT. This encodes CATSRQLGQGYEKLFF. The full variable domain, completed using reference TRBV15 and TRBJ1-4, is DAMVIQNPRYQVTQFGKPVTLSCSQTLNHNVMYWYQQKSSQAPKLLFHYYDKDFNNEADTPDNFQSRRPNTSFCFLDIRSPGLGDTAMYLCATSRQLGQGYEKLFFGSGTQLSVL.

This clone was seen a few times. The V and J genes are TRBV7-9 and TRBJ1-3; possibly TRBD1 for D (6 bases). CDR1 is SEHNR and CDR2 is FQNEAQ in the germline V gene (reference sequence). The CDR3 length is 14 residues. Between the trimmed V and J ends, which lost 6 bases and 1 base, there was a span of 10 bases. CDR3 in DNA: TGTGCCAGCAGGGACAGCTTTTCTGGAAACACCATATATTTT. Its protein product is CASRDSFSGNTIYF.

Notes on this clone: Sequence at one end of the junction differs from germline and may be a read error. The same CDR3 arises from other DNA sequences in this sample as well. The chain employs TRBV5-1 and TRBJ2-1; TRBD2 matches 7 bases. The CDR3 consists of 15 residues. Germline CDR1 SGHRS, CDR2 YFSETQ. The CDR3 here is CASSLAAGVWYEQFF. CDR3 sequence (DNA): TGCGCCAGCAGCTTGGCGGCGGGAGTGTGGTATGAACAGTTCTTC.

This rearrangement joins TRBV2 to TRBJ2-2, with a possible D match to TRBD2 (5 bases). The CDR3 consists of 15 residues. Germline V lookup: CDR1 SNHLY, CDR2 FYNNEI. The V gene lost 6 bases and the J gene lost 6 bases, with 17 bases spanning the gap. The CDR3 nucleotides read TGTGCCAGCAGGGTACTAGTTAGTGGCGCCGGGGAGCTGTTTTTT. As protein: CASRVLVSGAGELFF.

The chain employs TRBV5-5 and TRBJ1-1, with TRBD1 identical over 11 bases. Trimming took 0 bases from V and 9 from J; bases not matched to a gene: 7. The CDR3 spans 15 residues. Germline assignment: CDR1 SGHKS and CDR2 YYEKEE (reference sequence). The chain's CDR3 is CASSLAGTGGEKAFF. DNA for the CDR3: TGTGCCAGCAGCTTGGCGGGGACAGGGGGAGAGAAAGCTTTCTTT. The whole variable domain, remainder taken from reference TRBV5-5 and TRBJ1-1, is DAGVTQSPTHLIKTRGQQVTLRCSPISGHKSVSWYQQVLGQGPQFIFQYYEKEERGRGNFPDRFSARQFPNYSSELNVNALLLGDSALYLCASSLAGTGGEKAFFGQGTRLTVV.

The rearrangement joins TRBV18 to TRBJ2-1; TRBD1 agrees at 7 bases. Looked up from germline, CDR1 is KGHSH and CDR2 is LQKENI. The CDR3 covers 13 residues. Unmatched junction bases numbered 8, after V lost 8 bases and J lost 7 bases. The DNA of the CDR3 is TGTGCCAGCCTAGGGGGCGTATATAATGAGCAGTTCTTC. Protein: CASLGGVYNEQFF.

The V call is TRBV14, the J call TRBJ2-7; 9 nucleotides align to TRBD2. Germline CDR1 reads SGHDN; CDR2 reads FVKESK. This CDR3 is built from 15 residues. The V and J ends lost 3 bases and 4 bases, in that order; junction bases with no gene match: 7. CDR3 amino acids: CASSQFGGRVYEQYF. DNA for the CDR3: TGTGCCAGCAGCCAGTTCGGCGGGAGGGTTTACGAGCAGTACTTC.

This clone has a single count. The rearrangement uses TRBV5-1 and TRBJ2-5, with 8 bases that match TRBD2. CDR1 and CDR2 (germline): SGHRS, YFSETQ. The CDR3 runs to 16 residues. J lost 3 bases, V lost 2 bases, and 9 bases had no gene match. Written as DNA, the CDR3 is TGCGCCAGCAGCTTAACCGCCCCGGGACTAGAAGAGACCCAGTACTTC. Residues: CASSLTAPGLEETQYF.

This clone appeared a few times. The rearrangement links TRBV6-5 to TRBJ1-2, with a weak D call TRBD1 (6 bases). The length of the CDR3 is 14 residues. The V gene's germline CDR1 is MNHEY and CDR2 SVGAGI. Trimming removed 6 bases from V and 4 bases from J, with 15 bases in between. The CDR3 loop reads CASRTTGTLYGYTF. CDR3 DNA sequence: TGTGCCAGCAGAACGACAGGCACCCTCTATGGCTACACCTTC.

The V and J genes are TRBV6-6 and TRBJ1-1, with D hard to call. This CDR3 has 15 amino acids. V was clipped by 6 bases and J by 1 base, with 15 bases between them. CDR1 MNHNY and CDR2 SVGAGI come from the germline V gene (reference sequence). The CDR3 nucleotides are TGTGCCAGCAGCCCGGCTTCGACAAGGAACACTGAAGCTTTCTTT. Amino acids: CASSPASTRNTEAFF.

The chain uses TRBV6-5 and TRBJ2-1, with 12 nucleotides matching TRBD2. The CDR3 is made up of 15 amino acids. Looked up from germline, CDR1 is MNHEY and CDR2 is SVGAGI. J was trimmed by 12 bases and V by 5 bases; bases with no gene match: 11. This CDR3 is CASSPLAGGFIGQFF. The DNA of the CDR3 is TGTGCCAGCAGTCCACTAGCGGGAGGTTTTATCGGGCAGTTCTTC.

The chain uses TRBV18 and TRBJ1-1; D not resolved. V was trimmed by 3 bases and J by 5 bases, leaving 16 bases between them. Germline-derived CDR1 and CDR2 are KGHSH and LQKENI. The CDR3 extends over 15 amino acids. For the CDR3, the DNA is TGTGCCAGCTCACCGAGGACGGCGGGAGGAACTGAAGCTTTCTTT. Its protein product is CASSPRTAGGTEAFF. Using reference TRBV18 and TRBJ1-1 for the parts outside the CDR3, the full variable domain is NAGVMQNPRHLVRRRGQEARLRCSPMKGHSHVYWYRQLPEEGLKFMVYLQKENIIDESGMPKERFSAEFPKEGPSILRIQQVVRGDSAAYFCASSPRTAGGTEAFFGQGTRLTVV.

The chain has TRBV19 and TRBJ1-5; D perhaps matches TRBD1 (6 bases). Germline V CDR1 and CDR2: LNHDA, SQIVND (reference sequence). V was clipped by 7 bases and J by 6 bases, with 22 bases between them. The CDR3 has 16 amino acids. DNA for the CDR3: TGTGCCAGTACCCCATTAGGGGAGGGGGGCGGTCAGCCCCAGCATTTT. Translating gives CASTPLGEGGGQPQHF. Based on the CDR3 plus reference TRBV19 and TRBJ1-5, the full variable domain is DGGITQSPKYLFRKEGQNVTLSCEQNLNHDAMYWYRQDPGQGLRLIYYSQIVNDFQKGDIAEGYSVSREKKESFPLTVTSAQKNPTAFYLCASTPLGEGGGQPQHFGDGTRLSIL.